These T cell receptor beta chains were read from a single sample in a study of T cells in Graves' hyperthyroidism and ophthalmopathy. TCRdb independently ran MiXCR on the multiplex PCR reads; one entry per CDR3 protein. The repertoire holds under 300,000 distinct CDR3 sequences, over 12% seen once, with about 30% in the top ten. The material sequenced was blood. These receptors came from a woman in her forties or fifties with Graves' hyperthyroidism that later progressed to Graves' ophthalmopathy. Both conserved end residues are part of each CDR3. Fields, in order: J gene, D gene, clone size, V gene, CDR3 DNA, CDR3 protein. A D gene is named only where the DNA matches it firmly. Expanded clones get a size class; other rows say once, few or many, or leave the size out.

>TRBJ1-4|TRBD1|many|TRBV12-3/TRBV12-4
TGTGCCAGCAGTCTACAGGGGGCGTCCCGAAAACTGTTTTTT
CASSLQGASRKLFF
>TRBJ1-6|TRBD1|few|TRBV5-1
TGCGCCAGCAGCTTGGAAGGGACAGCGAGCTCCTATAATTCACCCCTCCACTTT
CASSLEGTASSYNSPLHF
>TRBJ1-2|NA|NA|TRBV2
TGTGCCAGCGGTGAAAGGCAGGTTTATGGCTACACCTTC
CASGERQVYGYTF
>TRBJ1-1|NA|few|TRBV6-5
TGTGCCAGCAGTTACAACAGGAACACTGAAGCTTTCTTT
CASSYNRNTEAFF
>TRBJ1-1|NA|many|TRBV12-3/TRBV12-4
TGTGCCAGCCGACGGGACACGGGGACTGAAGCTTTCTTT
CASRRDTGTEAFF
>TRBJ2-1|TRBD2|many|TRBV18
TGTGCCAGCTCACCACAGGAACTAGCGGTCTACAATGAGCAGTTCTTC
CASSPQELAVYNEQFF
>TRBJ2-7|TRBD2|many|TRBV5-1
TGCGCCAGCAGCTATTTAGCGGGAGTTCAGTACGAGCAGTACTTC
CASSYLAGVQYEQYF
>TRBJ1-1|TRBD1|many|TRBV2
TGTGCCAGCAATAAGGGGGCCACTGAAGCTTTCTTT
CASNKGATEAFF
>TRBJ2-7|TRBD2|many|TRBV6-2/TRBV6-3
TGTGCCAGCAGTGGCGGACTAGCAATCTCCTACGAGCAGTACTTC
CASSGGLAISYEQYF
>TRBJ1-2|NA|NA|TRBV5-1
TGCGCCAGCAGCTCCGACAGTCTTAACTATGGCTACACCTTC
CASSSDSLNYGYTF
>TRBJ1-5|NA|many|TRBV18
TGTGCCAGCTCACGCAGGGACGGTAATCAGCCCCAGCATTTT
CASSRRDGNQPQHF
>TRBJ2-7|TRBD1|many|TRBV6-5
TGTGCCAGCAGTTACGACAGGGTGGCCTACGAGCAGTACTTC
CASSYDRVAYEQYF
>TRBJ2-2|TRBD1|once|TRBV7-3
TGTGCCAGCAGCTTAGGACAGGGGGCGAACACCGGGGAGCTGTTTTTT
CASSLGQGANTGELFF
>TRBJ2-1|NA|many|TRBV11-3
TGTGCCAGCAGCTTAGAGTACTACAATGAGCAGTTCTTC
CASSLEYYNEQFF
>TRBJ2-7|TRBD2|NA|TRBV2
TGTGCCAGCAGTGGGACTAGCCTCCTCTACGAGCAGTACTTC
CASSGTSLLYEQYF
>TRBJ1-1|NA|few|TRBV19
TGTGCCAGTAGCGAGCGAGGGCGGGGGAACACTGAAGCTTTCTTT
CASSERGRGNTEAFF
>TRBJ1-5|NA|few|TRBV20-1
TGCAGTGCTAGGAAAGTGGGTGCAGAAGGTCAGCCCCAGCATTTT
CSARKVGAEGQPQHF
>TRBJ2-5|TRBD2|once|TRBV28
TGTGCCAGCAGTTTAACTAGCGGGATCCAAGAGACCCAGTACTTC
CASSLTSGIQETQYF
>TRBJ1-1|TRBD1|many|TRBV7-9
TGTGCCAGCAGCTTGACAGGGGCCAGTGAAGCTTTCTTT
CASSLTGASEAFF
>TRBJ2-1|NA|few|TRBV15
TGTGCCACCAGCAAGGGGGATAATGAGCAGTTCTTC
CATSKGDNEQFF
>TRBJ2-2|NA|many|TRBV18
TGTGCCAGCTCACCCGACGTGTGGGCGACGGACACCGGGGAGCTGTTTTTT
CASSPDVWATDTGELFF
>TRBJ2-7|NA|NA|TRBV2
TGTGCCAGCAGAGTTGAACTCCCGTGGTCCTACGAGCAGTACTTC
CASRVELPWSYEQYF
>TRBJ2-5|NA|many|TRBV5-8
TGTGCCAGCAGCTTGGTGGAGGACCAAGAGACCCAGTACTTC
CASSLVEDQETQYF
>TRBJ2-7|NA|many|TRBV2
TGTGCCAGCAGTGAACGAGGTGGACAGAAGGTGAACGAGCAGTACTTC
CASSERGGQKVNEQYF